These 6 T cell receptor beta chains were sequenced from one sample in a study of T cell responses to AZD1222 COVID-19 vaccine. The assay was immunoSEQ multiplex PCR, and TCRdb's table has in-frame clones only and misses some. The sample consists of over 130,000 clones, 92% of them appearing once. Sequenced here: peripheral blood, sampled 28 days after the second AZD1222 dose. The receptors derive from an adult who received the AZD1222 COVID-19 vaccine.

The genes are TRBV4-2 and TRBJ1-4; unclear D gene. The CDR3 has 15 amino acids. Germline V gene data show CDR1 as LGHNA and CDR2 as YNFKEQ. V lost 0 bases and J 10 bases, leaving 15 bases between the germline ends. The DNA for the CDR3 is TGTGCCAGCAGCCAAGATCCAGGAGGAGAAAGAAAACTGTTTTTT. Amino acids: CASSQDPGGERKLFF.

The chain is built from TRBV11-3 and TRBJ2-3, with 8 positions matching TRBD1. This CDR3 has 15 amino acids. J lost 0 bases, V lost 5 bases, and 4 bases had no gene match. Per the germline V gene, CDR1 is SGHNT and CDR2 is YENEEA. This CDR3 reads CASSRYRGSTDTQYF. CDR3 nucleotide sequence: TGTGCCAGCAGCCGGTACAGGGGGAGCACAGATACGCAGTATTTT.

V gene TRBV4-3 combines with J gene TRBJ1-4, with 7 bases fitting TRBD1. V shed 0 bases, J shed 7 bases, and the junction held 8 bases outside the gene matches. CDR1 is LGHNA, CDR2 YSLEER, per germline. The CDR3 totals 16 residues. In nucleotides, the CDR3 is TGCGCCAGCAGCCAAGAAGGCCCAGGGGGTAGTGAAAAACTGTTTTTT. Translated: CASSQEGPGGSEKLFF.

V usage is TRBV28 and J usage is TRBJ2-5; tentatively, D is TRBD1 (5 bases). V was pared by 3 bases and J by 2 bases, with 10 bases between. The CDR3 covers 14 residues. Per the germline V gene, CDR1 is MDHEN and CDR2 is SYDVKM. The DNA of the CDR3 is TGTGCCAGCAGTTTGTCCGACAGTCAAGAGACCCAGTACTTC. Translation: CASSLSDSQETQYF.

The chain has TRBV7-2 and TRBJ2-5; perhaps TRBD2 as D (5 bases). The CDR3 covers 14 residues. Trimming shortened V by 1 base and J by 2 bases, and 8 bases separated the two germline ends. Germline V CDR1 and CDR2: SGHTA, FQGNSA. CDR3 amino acids: CASSLDPGQETQYF. The CDR3 DNA is TGTGCCAGCAGCTTAGACCCGGGGCAAGAGACCCAGTACTTC.

This chain joins TRBV11-2 and TRBJ2-1, with 11 bases matching TRBD2. With 5 bases clipped from V and 4 bases from J, the junction kept 4 bases outside the gene matches. The CDR3 loop spans 15 amino acids. CDR1 is SGHAT, CDR2 FQNNGV, per germline. CDR3 region: CASSPRTSGYNEQFF. The CDR3 nucleotides read TGTGCCAGCAGCCCCCGGACTAGCGGGTACAATGAGCAGTTCTTC.